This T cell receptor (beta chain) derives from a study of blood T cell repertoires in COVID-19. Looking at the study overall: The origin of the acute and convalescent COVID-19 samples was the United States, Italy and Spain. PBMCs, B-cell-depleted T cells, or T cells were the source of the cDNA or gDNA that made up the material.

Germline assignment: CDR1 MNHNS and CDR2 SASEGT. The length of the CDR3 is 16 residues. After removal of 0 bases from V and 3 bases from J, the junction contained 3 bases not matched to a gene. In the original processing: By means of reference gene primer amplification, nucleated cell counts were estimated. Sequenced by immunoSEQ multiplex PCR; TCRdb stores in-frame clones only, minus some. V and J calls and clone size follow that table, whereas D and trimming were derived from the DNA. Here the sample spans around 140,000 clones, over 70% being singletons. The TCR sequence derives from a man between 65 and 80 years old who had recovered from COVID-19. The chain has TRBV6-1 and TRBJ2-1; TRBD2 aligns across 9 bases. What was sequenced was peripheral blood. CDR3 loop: CASSEALAGLYNEQFF. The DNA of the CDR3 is TGTGCCAGCAGTGAAGCCCTAGCGGGACTCTACAATGAGCAGTTCTTC.